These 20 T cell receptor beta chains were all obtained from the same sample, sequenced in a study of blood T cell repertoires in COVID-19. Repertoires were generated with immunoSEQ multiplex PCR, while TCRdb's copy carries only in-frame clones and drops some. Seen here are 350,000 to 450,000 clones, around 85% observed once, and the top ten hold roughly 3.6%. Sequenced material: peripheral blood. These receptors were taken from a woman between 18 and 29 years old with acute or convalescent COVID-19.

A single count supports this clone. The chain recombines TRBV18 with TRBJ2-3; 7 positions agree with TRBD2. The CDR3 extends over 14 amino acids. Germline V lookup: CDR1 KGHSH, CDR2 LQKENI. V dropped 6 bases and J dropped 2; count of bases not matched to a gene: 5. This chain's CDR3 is CASSTGGNTDTQYF. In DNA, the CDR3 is TGTGCCAGCTCGACCGGGGGGAACACAGATACGCAGTATTTT.

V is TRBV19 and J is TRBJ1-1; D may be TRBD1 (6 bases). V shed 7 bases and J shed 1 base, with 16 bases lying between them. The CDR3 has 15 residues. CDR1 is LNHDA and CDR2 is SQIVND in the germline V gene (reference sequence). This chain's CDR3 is CASTTGHPQNTEAFF. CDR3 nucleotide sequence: TGTGCCAGTACGACGGGACACCCTCAGAACACTGAAGCTTTCTTT. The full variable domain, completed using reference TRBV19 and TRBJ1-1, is DGGITQSPKYLFRKEGQNVTLSCEQNLNHDAMYWYRQDPGQGLRLIYYSQIVNDFQKGDIAEGYSVSREKKESFPLTVTSAQKNPTAFYLCASTTGHPQNTEAFFGQGTRLTVV.

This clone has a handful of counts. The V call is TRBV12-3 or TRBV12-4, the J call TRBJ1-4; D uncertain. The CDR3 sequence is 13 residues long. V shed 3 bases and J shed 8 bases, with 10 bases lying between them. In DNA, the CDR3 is TGTGCCAGCAGTTTTTCTCAGAGGGAAAAACTGTTTTTT. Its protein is CASSFSQREKLFF.

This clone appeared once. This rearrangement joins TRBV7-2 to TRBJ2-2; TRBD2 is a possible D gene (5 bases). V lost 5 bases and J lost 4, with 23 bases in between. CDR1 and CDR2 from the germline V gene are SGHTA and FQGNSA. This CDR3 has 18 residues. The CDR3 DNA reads TGTGCCAGCAGCCCCCGTCCGGGAACCCGAAGGGTCACCGGGGAGCTGTTTTTT. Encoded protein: CASSPRPGTRRVTGELFF.

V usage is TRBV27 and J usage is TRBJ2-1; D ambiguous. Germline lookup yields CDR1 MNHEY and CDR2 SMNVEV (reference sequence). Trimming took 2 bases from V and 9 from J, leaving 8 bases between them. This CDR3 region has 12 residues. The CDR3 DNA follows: TGTGCCAGCAGTTTAAGAATCGGTGAGCAGTTCTTC. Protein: CASSLRIGEQFF.

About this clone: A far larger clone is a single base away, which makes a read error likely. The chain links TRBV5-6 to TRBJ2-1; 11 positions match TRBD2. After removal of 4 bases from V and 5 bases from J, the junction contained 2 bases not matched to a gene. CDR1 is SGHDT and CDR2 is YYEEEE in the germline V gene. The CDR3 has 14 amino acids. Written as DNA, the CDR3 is TGTGCCAGCAGCGGGACTAGCGGACACAATGAGCAGTTCTTC. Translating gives CASSGTSGHNEQFF.

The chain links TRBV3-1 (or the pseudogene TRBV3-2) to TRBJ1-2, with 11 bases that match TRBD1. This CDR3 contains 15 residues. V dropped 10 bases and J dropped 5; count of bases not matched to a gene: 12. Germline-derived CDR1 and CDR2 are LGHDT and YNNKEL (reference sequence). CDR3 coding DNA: TGTGCCATCGCAACGACCGGGACAGGGGGATATGGCTACACCTTC. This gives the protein CAIATTGTGGYGYTF.

This CDR3 reads CASSLAGENTEAFF. The CDR3 DNA sequence: TGCGCCAGCAGCTTGGCCGGGGAAAACACTGAAGCTTTCTTT. The chain carries TRBV5-1 and TRBJ1-1; D is unclear. The germline CDR1 and CDR2 sequences are SGHRS and YFSETQ. The CDR3 loop spans 14 amino acids. V lost 0 bases, J lost 2 bases, and 8 bases lay in between. The whole variable domain, filled in from reference TRBV5-1 and TRBJ1-1, reads KAGVTQTPRYLIKTRGQQVTLSCSPISGHRSVSWYQQTPGQGLQFLFEYFSETQRNKGNFPGRFSGRQFSNSRSEMNVSTLELGDSALYLCASSLAGENTEAFFGQGTRLTVV.

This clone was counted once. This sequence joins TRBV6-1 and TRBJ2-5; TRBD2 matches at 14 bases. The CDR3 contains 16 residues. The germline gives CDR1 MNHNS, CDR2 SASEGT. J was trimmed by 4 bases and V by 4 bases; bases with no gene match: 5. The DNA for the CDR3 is TGTGCCAGCAGTGCCGGGACTAGCGGGAGTGCAGAGACCCAGTACTTC. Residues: CASSAGTSGSAETQYF.

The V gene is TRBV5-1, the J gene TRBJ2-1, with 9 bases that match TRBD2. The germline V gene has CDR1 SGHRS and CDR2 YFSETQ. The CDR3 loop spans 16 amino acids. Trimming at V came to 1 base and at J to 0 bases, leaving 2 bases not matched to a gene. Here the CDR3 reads CASSLTSGLSYNEQFF. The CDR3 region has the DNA TGCGCCAGCAGCTTGACTAGCGGGCTCTCCTACAATGAGCAGTTCTTC.

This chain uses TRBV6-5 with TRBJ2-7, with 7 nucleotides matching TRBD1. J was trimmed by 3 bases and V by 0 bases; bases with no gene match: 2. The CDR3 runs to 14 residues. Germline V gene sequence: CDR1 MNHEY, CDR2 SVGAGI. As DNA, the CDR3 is TGTGCCAGCAGTTACTCAACAGGGGACTACGAGCAGTACTTC. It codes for CASSYSTGDYEQYF.

CDR3: CATSRQGQGSFSHQPQHF. For the CDR3, the DNA is TGTGCCACCAGCAGACAAGGACAGGGCAGCTTTTCCCATCAGCCCCAGCATTTT. V usage is TRBV15 and J usage is TRBJ1-5; 8 bases line up with TRBD1. The CDR3 is 18 amino acids. V trimming: 2 bases; J trimming: 5 bases; junction bases outside the gene matches: 14. In germline, CDR1 is LNHNV, CDR2 YYDKDF (reference sequence). Full variable domain (rest looked up from reference TRBV15 and TRBJ1-5): DAMVIQNPRYQVTQFGKPVTLSCSQTLNHNVMYWYQQKSSQAPKLLFHYYDKDFNNEADTPDNFQSRRPNTSFCFLDIRSPGLGDTAMYLCATSRQGQGSFSHQPQHFGDGTRLSIL.

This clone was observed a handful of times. DNA for the CDR3: TGTGCCAGCAGCTGGGACAGCTACGAGCAGTACTTC. Its protein is CASSWDSYEQYF. The chain is built from TRBV5-5 and TRBJ2-7; 7 bases match TRBD1. The CDR3 sequence is 12 residues long. V was pared by 3 bases and J by 3 bases, with 0 bases of the junction left unmatched. Looked up from germline, CDR1 is SGHKS and CDR2 is YYEKEE (reference sequence).

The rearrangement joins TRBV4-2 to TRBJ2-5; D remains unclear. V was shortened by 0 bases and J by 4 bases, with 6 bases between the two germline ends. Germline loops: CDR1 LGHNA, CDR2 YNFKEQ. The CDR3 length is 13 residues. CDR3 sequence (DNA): TGTGCCAGCAGCCAAGACCGTTTAGAGACCCAGTACTTC. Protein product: CASSQDRLETQYF.

The CDR3 loop reads CSAIDRGRSGTEAFF. CDR3 bases: TGCAGTGCTATTGACAGGGGGCGATCGGGCACTGAAGCTTTCTTT. This chain joins TRBV20-1 and TRBJ1-1; TRBD1 aligns across 10 bases. This CDR3 spans 15 amino acids. Germline-derived CDR1 and CDR2 are DFQATT and SNEGSKA (reference sequence). Trimming at V came to 4 bases and at J to 4 bases, leaving 9 bases not matched to a gene.

The DNA for the CDR3 is TGTGCCAGCAGCCCCCGAGAGCGGGAGATGTACAATGAGCAGTTCTTC. Translating it yields CASSPREREMYNEQFF. The genes are TRBV11-2 and TRBJ2-1; 8 bases are a match to TRBD2. V was pared by 5 bases and J by 4 bases, with 10 bases of the junction left unmatched. Germline loops: CDR1 SGHAT, CDR2 FQNNGV. The CDR3 is made up of 16 amino acids.

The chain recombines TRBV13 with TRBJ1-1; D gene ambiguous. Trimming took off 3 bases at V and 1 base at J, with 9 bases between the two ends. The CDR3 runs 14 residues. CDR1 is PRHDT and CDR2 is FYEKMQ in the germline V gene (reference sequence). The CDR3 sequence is CASSLRSGNTEAFF. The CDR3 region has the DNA TGTGCCAGCAGCTTGCGCTCAGGGAACACTGAAGCTTTCTTT.

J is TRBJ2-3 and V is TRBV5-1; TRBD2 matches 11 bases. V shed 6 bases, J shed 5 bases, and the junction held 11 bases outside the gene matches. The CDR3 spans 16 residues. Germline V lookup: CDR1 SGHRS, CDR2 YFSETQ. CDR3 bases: TGCGCCAGCACCCCGGGACTAGCGGTGATCCGAGATACGCAGTATTTT. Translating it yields CASTPGLAVIRDTQYF.

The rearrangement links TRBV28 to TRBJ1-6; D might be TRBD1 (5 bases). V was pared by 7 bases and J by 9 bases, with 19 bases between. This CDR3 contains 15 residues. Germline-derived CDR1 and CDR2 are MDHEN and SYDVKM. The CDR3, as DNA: TGTGCCAGCATGCCCCAGGGAGGGGTGGGTTCACCCCTCCACTTT. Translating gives CASMPQGGVGSPLHF. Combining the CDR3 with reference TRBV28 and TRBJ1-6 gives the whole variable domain DVKVTQSSRYLVKRTGEKVFLECVQDMDHENMFWYRQDPGLGLRLIYFSYDVKMKEKGDIPEGYSVSREKKERFSLILESASTNQTSMYLCASMPQGGVGSPLHFGNGTRLTVT.

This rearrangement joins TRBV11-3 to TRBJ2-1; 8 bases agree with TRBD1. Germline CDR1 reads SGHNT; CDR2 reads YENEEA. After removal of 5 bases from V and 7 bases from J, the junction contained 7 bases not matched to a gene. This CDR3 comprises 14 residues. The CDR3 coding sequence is TGTGCCAGCAGCGGGCAGGGGGCATGGAATGAGCAGTTCTTC. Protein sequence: CASSGQGAWNEQFF.